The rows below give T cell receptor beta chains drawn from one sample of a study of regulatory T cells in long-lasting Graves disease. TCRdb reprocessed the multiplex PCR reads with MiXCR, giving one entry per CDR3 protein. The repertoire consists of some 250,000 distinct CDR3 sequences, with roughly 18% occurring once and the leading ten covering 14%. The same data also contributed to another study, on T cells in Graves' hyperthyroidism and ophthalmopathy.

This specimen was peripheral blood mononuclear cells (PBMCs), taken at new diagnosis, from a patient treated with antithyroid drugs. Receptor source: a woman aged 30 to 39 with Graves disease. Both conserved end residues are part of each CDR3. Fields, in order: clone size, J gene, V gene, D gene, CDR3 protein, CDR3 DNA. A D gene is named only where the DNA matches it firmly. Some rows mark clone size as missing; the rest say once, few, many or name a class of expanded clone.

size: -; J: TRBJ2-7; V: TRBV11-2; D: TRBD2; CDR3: CASSKIAGGPLNYEQYF; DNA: TGTGCCAGCAGTAAAATAGCGGGGGGGCCCTTGAACTACGAGCAGTACTTC
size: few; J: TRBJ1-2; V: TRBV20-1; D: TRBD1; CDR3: CSARETGSDYGYTF; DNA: TGCAGTGCTAGAGAGACAGGGTCGGACTATGGCTACACCTTC
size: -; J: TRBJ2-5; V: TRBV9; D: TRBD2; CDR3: CASSPPQRGGHETQYF; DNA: TGTGCCAGCAGCCCTCCCCAGCGGGGGGGACATGAGACCCAGTACTTC
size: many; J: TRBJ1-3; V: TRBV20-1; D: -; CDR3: CSARAPAGRGTHSGNTIYF; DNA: TGCAGTGCTAGAGCCCCTGCGGGCCGAGGGACCCACAGTGGAAACACCATATATTTT
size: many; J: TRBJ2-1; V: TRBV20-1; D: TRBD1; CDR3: CSAGTGTGGYEQFF; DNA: TGCAGTGCTGGTACCGGGACAGGGGGCTATGAGCAGTTCTTC
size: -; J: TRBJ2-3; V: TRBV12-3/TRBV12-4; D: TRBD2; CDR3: CASRVAGGADTQYF; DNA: TGTGCCAGCAGGGTAGCGGGGGGGGCAGATACGCAGTATTTT
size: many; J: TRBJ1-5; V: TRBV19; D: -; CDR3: CASIEGSGAYSNQPQHF; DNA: TGTGCCAGTATCGAGGGGTCGGGAGCTTATAGCAATCAGCCCCAGCATTTT
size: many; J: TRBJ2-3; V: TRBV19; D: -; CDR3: CASSIGAGFADTQYF; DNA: TGTGCCAGTAGTATAGGGGCAGGGTTCGCAGATACGCAGTATTTT
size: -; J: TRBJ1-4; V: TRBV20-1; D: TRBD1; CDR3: CSAGGDRDSGEKLFF; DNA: TGCAGTGCGGGGGGGGACAGGGATTCCGGCGAAAAACTGTTTTTT
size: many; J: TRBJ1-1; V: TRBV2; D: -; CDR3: CASSDQENTEAFF; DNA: TGTGCCAGCAGTGACCAGGAGAACACTGAAGCTTTCTTT
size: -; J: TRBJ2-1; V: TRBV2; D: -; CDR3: CASSNRGGPYNEQFF; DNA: TGTGCCAGCAGTAACAGGGGGGGTCCCTACAATGAGCAGTTCTTC
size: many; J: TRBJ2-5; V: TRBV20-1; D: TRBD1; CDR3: CSGQGQLQETQYF; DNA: TGCAGTGGGCAGGGACAGCTCCAAGAGACCCAGTACTTC
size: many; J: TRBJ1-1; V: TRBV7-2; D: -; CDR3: CASSMGPGNTEAFF; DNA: TGTGCCAGCAGCATGGGGCCGGGGAACACTGAAGCTTTCTTT
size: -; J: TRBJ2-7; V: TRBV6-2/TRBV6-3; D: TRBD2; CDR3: CASRSSGGSAYEQYF; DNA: TGTGCCAGCAGATCCAGCGGGGGATCTGCCTACGAGCAGTACTTC
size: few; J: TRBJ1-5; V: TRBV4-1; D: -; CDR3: CASSQVGGTTNQPQHF; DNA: TGCGCCAGCAGCCAAGTAGGAGGCACGACCAATCAGCCCCAGCATTTT
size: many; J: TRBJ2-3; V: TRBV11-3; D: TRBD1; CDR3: CASSNSGTGGTQYF; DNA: TGTGCCAGCAGCAACAGTGGGACAGGAGGTACGCAGTATTTT
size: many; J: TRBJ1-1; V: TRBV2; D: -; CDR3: CASVGDTEAFF; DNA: TGTGCCAGCGTAGGGGACACTGAAGCTTTCTTT
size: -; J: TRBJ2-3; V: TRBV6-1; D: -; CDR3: CASMESRTSDTQYF; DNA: TGTGCCAGCATGGAGAGCAGGACGTCAGATACGCAGTATTTT
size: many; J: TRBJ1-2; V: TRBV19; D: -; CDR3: CASSNAGTAAINYGYTF; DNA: TGTGCCAGTAGTAACGCCGGGACCGCGGCTATTAACTATGGCTACACCTTC
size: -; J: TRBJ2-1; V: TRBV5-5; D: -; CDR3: CASSGPGLLSYNEQFF; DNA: TGTGCCAGCAGCGGTCCGGGACTCCTCTCCTACAATGAGCAGTTCTTC
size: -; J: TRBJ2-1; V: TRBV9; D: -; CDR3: CASSVQWGLRNEQFF; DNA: TGTGCCAGCAGCGTCCAGTGGGGGCTACGGAATGAGCAGTTCTTC
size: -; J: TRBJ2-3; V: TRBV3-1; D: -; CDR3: CASSRRIATRTDTQYF; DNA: TGTGCCAGCAGCCGGCGAATAGCGACCCGCACAGATACGCAGTATTTT
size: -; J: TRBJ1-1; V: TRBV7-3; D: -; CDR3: CASSEDGGLAFF; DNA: TGTGCCAGCAGCGAGGACGGAGGCCTGGCTTTCTTT
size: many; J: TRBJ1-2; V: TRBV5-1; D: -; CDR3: CASSLSSGGLSFYGYTF; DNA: TGCGCCAGCAGCTTGAGTTCGGGGGGGCTTTCCTTCTATGGCTACACCTTC
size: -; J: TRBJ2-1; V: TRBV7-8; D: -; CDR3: CASSLEWGGAAEQFF; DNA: TGTGCCAGCAGCTTAGAATGGGGGGGGGCCGCTGAGCAGTTCTTC
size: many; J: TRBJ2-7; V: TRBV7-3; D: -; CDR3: CASSPTAAPTYEQYF; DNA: TGTGCCAGCAGCCCGACAGCCGCTCCTACCTACGAGCAGTACTTC
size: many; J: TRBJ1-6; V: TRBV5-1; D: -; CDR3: CASSLRADNSPLHF; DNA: TGCGCCAGCAGCTTGCGGGCAGATAATTCACCCCTCCACTTT
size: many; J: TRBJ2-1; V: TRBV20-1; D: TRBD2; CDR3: CSAISGGAADEQFF; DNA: TGCAGTGCTATAAGCGGGGGGGCCGCGGATGAGCAGTTCTTC
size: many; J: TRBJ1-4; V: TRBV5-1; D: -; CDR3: CASSPSVTFSNEKLFF; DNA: TGCGCCAGCAGCCCCTCCGTAACTTTTAGTAATGAAAAACTGTTTTTT
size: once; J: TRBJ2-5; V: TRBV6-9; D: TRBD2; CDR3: CASSYSAGGLGEQYF; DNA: TGTGCCAGCAGTTACTCAGCGGGGGGGCTTGGTGAGCAGTACTTC
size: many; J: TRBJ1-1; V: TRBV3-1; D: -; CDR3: CASSQGWAERAFF; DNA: TGTGCCAGCAGCCAAGGGTGGGCGGAGAGAGCTTTCTTT
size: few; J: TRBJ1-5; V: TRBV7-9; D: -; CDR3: CASTGGGEHQPQHF; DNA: TGTGCCAGCACTGGGGGGGGGGAGCATCAGCCCCAGCATTTT
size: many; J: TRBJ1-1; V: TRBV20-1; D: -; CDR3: CSAKRGLGNTEAFF; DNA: TGCAGTGCTAAACGGGGCTTGGGAAACACTGAAGCTTTCTTT
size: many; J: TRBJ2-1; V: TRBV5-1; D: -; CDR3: CASSLEAVRSYNEQFF; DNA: TGCGCCAGCAGCTTGGAGGCGGTGCGCTCCTACAATGAGCAGTTCTTC
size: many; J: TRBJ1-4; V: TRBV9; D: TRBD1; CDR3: CASSPRTGDGVVEKLFF; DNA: TGTGCCAGCAGCCCCCGGACAGGGGATGGTGTAGTTGAAAAACTGTTTTTT
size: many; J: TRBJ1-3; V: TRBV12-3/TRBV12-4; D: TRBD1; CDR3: CASRPSDRVTGNTIYF; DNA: TGTGCCAGCAGACCTTCCGACAGGGTAACTGGAAACACCATATATTTT
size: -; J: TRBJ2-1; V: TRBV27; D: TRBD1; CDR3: CASSPGTEPNEQFF; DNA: TGTGCCAGCAGTCCCGGGACAGAGCCAAATGAGCAGTTCTTC
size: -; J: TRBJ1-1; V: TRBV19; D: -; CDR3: CASSTFPTGAGTGPEAFF; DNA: TGTGCCAGTAGTACCTTTCCTACGGGGGCAGGGACTGGGCCTGAAGCTTTCTTT
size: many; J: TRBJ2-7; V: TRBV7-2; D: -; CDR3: CASSPGSGKQYF; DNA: TGTGCCAGCAGCCCCGGGTCTGGCAAGCAGTACTTC